Listed below are T cell receptor beta chains from one sample, sequenced in a study of control samples from healthy donors and cancer patients. This table comes from immunoSEQ multiplex PCR, and its TCRdb copy is limited to in-frame clones, with some not included. The repertoire holds a few hundred thousand clones, over 75% seen once, with more than 6% in the top ten. Specimen: PBMCs. The receptors originated from a man in his forties or fifties with head and neck cancer. Each CDR3 is given with its conserved first and last residue. The order of the fields is V gene, D gene, CDR3 length, J gene, clone size, CDR3 protein, CDR3 DNA. The D gene is left open where the match is weak. The size field is filled for only some rows; it gives once, few, many or a size class.

>TRBV5-4|NA|12|TRBJ2-1|NA
CASSLHPGEQFF
TGTGCCAGCAGCTTGCATCCGGGGGAGCAGTTCTTC
>TRBV6-2/TRBV6-3|TRBD2|17|TRBJ2-5|NA
CASSYSGPLAGGETQYF
TGTGCCAGCAGTTACTCTGGCCCGCTAGCGGGTGGAGAGACCCAGTACTTC
>TRBV6-2/TRBV6-3|NA|15|TRBJ2-5|NA
CASSPPGKGGETQYF
TGTGCCAGCAGCCCGCCGGGGAAGGGGGGAGAGACCCAGTACTTC
>TRBV28|NA|13|TRBJ1-1|once
CASSFTGTGEAFF
TGTGCCAGCAGTTTTACGGGAACTGGTGAAGCTTTCTTT
>TRBV7-2|NA|16|TRBJ1-2|NA
CASSLGGSQTAGSYTF
TGTGCCAGCAGCTTGGGGGGGTCCCAAACCGCCGGCAGCTACACCTTC
>TRBV4-3|NA|13|TRBJ2-5|NA
CASSQELRETQYF
TGCGCCAGCAGCCAAGAGCTAAGAGAGACCCAGTACTTC
>TRBV10-2|TRBD2|14|TRBJ2-7|NA
CASSTSGWSYEQYF
TGCGCCAGCAGTACTAGCGGCTGGTCCTACGAGCAGTACTTC
>TRBV7-9|NA|14|TRBJ1-1|NA
CASSPSGGDTEAFF
TGTGCCAGCAGCCCCTCGGGTGGGGACACTGAAGCTTTCTTT
>TRBV3-1/TRBV3-2|NA|14|TRBJ2-3|NA
CASSQGLAGDTQYF
TGTGCCAGCAGCCAAGGTCTGGCGGGGGATACGCAGTATTTT
>TRBV19|TRBD2|19|TRBJ2-7|NA
CASSTTSGVSSSPPYEQYF
TGTGCCAGTAGTACCACTAGCGGGGTCTCCTCATCGCCTCCCTACGAGCAGTACTTC